Listed below are T cell receptor beta chains from one sample, sequenced in a study of blood T cells in healthy people across ages. TCRdb fed the 5' RACE reads into MiXCR, producing one record per CDR3 protein. The repertoire includes over 600,000 distinct CDR3 sequences, 21% of them detected once, and around 3.4% sits in the top ten. Sequencing input: blood. The source of these receptors is a man aged 65 to 85 in good health. Both conserved end residues are part of each CDR3.

CDR3 protein	V gene	J gene
CSVELLAATDTQYF	TRBV29-1	TRBJ2-3
CASSYSWTGETQYF	TRBV6-5	TRBJ2-5
CASSVRGGTSEYNEQFF	TRBV9	.
CASSGSGTDEMEQYF	TRBV7-2	TRBJ2-5
CASSQRTENEKLFF	TRBV5-1	TRBJ1-4
CSATQGQLQETQYF	TRBV20-1	TRBJ2-5
CSVDGAPSYEQYF	TRBV29-1	TRBJ2-7
CASSLLSRVITNEKLFF	TRBV7-9	TRBJ1-4
CASSSLLAPSSYNEQFF	TRBV7-4	TRBJ2-1
CASSLKRDYGYTF	TRBV5-1	TRBJ1-2
CSAGLAGVGTGELFF	TRBV20-1	TRBJ2-2
CSARHLGAGAGELFF	TRBV20-1	TRBJ2-2
CSAGSGLAGSLAKNIQYF	TRBV20-1	TRBJ2-4
CATGETGRFAAFF	TRBV3-1	TRBJ1-1
CSATGQTETGELFF	TRBV20-1	TRBJ2-2
CASSLGHTARNIQYF	TRBV11-2	TRBJ2-4
CASSPGDRAEAFF	TRBV27	TRBJ1-1
CASSFLPSGANYEQYF	TRBV28	.
CASSQRGVADTDTQYF	TRBV6-1	TRBJ2-3
CASSFRDRGTTGELFF	TRBV13	TRBJ2-2
CASSQYRSYEQYF	TRBV3-1	.
CASSQGLELNIQYF	TRBV6-5	TRBJ2-4
CASSLVRGSNTGELFF	TRBV11-2	TRBJ2-2
CSARDGSGSVLYNEQFF	TRBV20-1	TRBJ2-1
CSARQRTEAFF	TRBV20-1	TRBJ1-1
CASSPRSGPPYEQYF	TRBV7-3	TRBJ2-7
CSVRLPSRDAFF	TRBV29-1	TRBJ1-1
CASSKRVLAGPEFF	TRBV12-3/TRBV12-4	TRBJ2-1
CASSFGRANTIYF	TRBV13	TRBJ1-3
CASSTGTGVTEQYF	TRBV5-1	TRBJ2-7
CASRVTGVPQETQYF	TRBV2	TRBJ2-5
CSARLAAYNEQFF	TRBV20-1	TRBJ2-1